This record concerns one TCR beta chain sequence. Sequencing used cDNA as its template, made by extracting RNA and reverse transcribing it. Profiling relied on immunoSEQ multiplex PCR, and the TCRdb table lists in-frame clones only, not all of them. This table has 180,000 or so clones, around 71% appearing once. The data derive from a study of CD8+ T cells in alopecia areata. The CDR3 has 15 residues. Germline V gene data show CDR1 as SQVTM and CDR2 as ANQGSEA. The V end lost 1 base, the J end lost 2 bases, and 14 bases lay between the germline ends. This TCR came from a human donor with alopecia areata. The sample consisted of CD8+ T cells sorted from blood, taken at week 0. This rearrangement joins TRBV29-1 to TRBJ2-5; no clear D gene. CDR3 sequence: CSVEGMGGEQETQYF. The CDR3 DNA reads as TGCAGCGTTGAAGGTATGGGCGGAGAACAAGAGACCCAGTACTTC. The whole variable domain, filled in from reference TRBV29-1 and TRBJ2-5, reads SAVISQKPSRDICQRGTSLTIQCQVDSQVTMMFWYRQQPGQSLTLIATANQGSEATYESGFVIDKFPISRPNLTFSTLTVSNMSPEDSSIYLCSVEGMGGEQETQYFGPGTRLLVL.